This TCR beta chain came from a study of T cells after yellow fever vaccination (dated by TCRdb to the late 2010s). Broadly, across the study: Libraries from fractions with low cell numbers were prepared with the SMART-Seq v4 Ultra Low Input RNA kit. Bulk TCR alpha and beta repertoires were sequenced longitudinally to track T-cell clones before and after primary and booster YFV17D yellow fever vaccination. Blood samples were taken at several timepoints before and after primary and secondary immunization, and bulk PBMC replicates and cell subsets were isolated. Two healthy male donors made up the cohort, one aged 18 to 30 years and the other aged 30 to 40 years. Overall results and qualifications from the work: After the booster, most clones that had expanded after primary vaccination were detected again (roughly 95% of CD4 and roughly 86% of CD8), suggesting broad maintenance of memory. A small fraction of clonotypes showed up in both the CD4 and CD8 compartments, probably as a result of convergent recombination. Compared with the primary T-cell response, the secondary T-cell response was weaker but faster, peaking on day 5 rather than day 15. The study included only two donors, which limits how far the findings can be generalized. Computational filtering was required because FACS-sorted repertoires could contain abundant contaminating clonotypes from the bulk population.

Synthesis of TCR cDNA relied on 5'RACE template switching, a step that introduced a universal primer site along with unique molecular identifiers. cDNA synthesis was primed from both the TCR alpha and TCR beta constant segments. Libraries were amplified in two PCR steps, with sample barcodes and sequencing adapters added in the second step. Sequencing of the libraries was done on either Illumina HiSeq 2500 (2x100 bp) or NovaSeq (2x150 bp). As for the authors' bioinformatics: MIGEC handled demultiplexing of reads and collapsing into UMI consensus sequences, while MiXCR performed V(D)J alignment. Vaccine-responding clonotypes were identified with edgeR using replicate PBMC samples, with FDR below 0.01 and a log2 fold change above 5 up to day 15 being required. Bulk clonotypes were assigned CD4 or CD8 identity according to which sequenced CD4 or CD8 repertoire held them at higher abundance. The public sequencing data were trimmed at Q25 with fastp and processed into clonotypes with MiXCR by TCRdb, which kept only in-frame beta chains. Under each unique CDR3 protein, matching rows form one entry showing the most common genes and DNA. The authors' filters were not applied to this entry. The sample includes 100,000 to 150,000 distinct CDR3 sequences, with under 8% observed a single time. The ten largest clonotypes hold approximately 2.7% of the sample.

This clonotype was detected a few times. Its antigen is still unknown. Base quality data are lacking; no much larger clone is found one base away. The treatment or condition label of this sample denotes: live attenuated yellow fever vaccine strain. A standard Ficoll-Paque protocol was used to isolate PBMCs from peripheral blood. CD4 and CD8 T-cell fractions were isolated with Dynabeads CD4 and CD8 positive selection kits. TriZol was used to extract RNA from bulk PBMCs, from CD4 and CD8 fractions, and from dextramer-positive and dextramer-negative fractions. CDR3 length: 13 amino acids, cysteine to phenylalanine. Only the CDR3 portion is preserved as DNA: 39 bases, with reading frame beginning at the first base. Relative to germline, V is 0 bases shorter and J is 3 bases shorter, with 6 bases between their ends. The germline V gene sets CDR1 to SGDLS and CDR2 to YYNGEE.

The source was CD4+ T cells sorted from PBMCs, collected roughly 10 days after the first yellow fever vaccination. The TCR originated in a man younger than 35 who received the YFV17D yellow fever vaccine. The V and J genes are TRBV9 and TRBJ1-2; confidence is insufficient to name the D gene. The DNA sequence is TGTGCCAGCAGCGTAGAGGAGTACTATGGCTACACCTTC. Translated, it gives CASSVEEYYGYTF.